This is a list of T cell receptor beta chains from one sample in a study of T cell repertoires in cytomegalovirus infection. MiXCR, run by TCRdb on the reads, gives a single entry per CDR3 protein. The table shows tens of thousands of distinct CDR3 sequences, with 40% occurring only once. The antigens for these receptors are not known. The starting material was CD8+ T cells from cultured PBMCs, obtained from culture after CMV antigen stimulation. The source of these receptors is a human donor in good health (CMV status not recorded). Some clones in this sample may be carry-over from other donors' samples. Both conserved end residues are part of each CDR3. A D gene is named only where the DNA matches it firmly. The size of a clone is reported for some rows only, either as once, few or many, or as a class for expanded clones.

cdr3_aa cdr3_nt d_call clone_size j_call v_call
CASSLSTGLDPHGYTF TGTGCCAGCAGTTTATCCACGGGACTCGACCCCCATGGCTACACCTTC NA NA TRBJ1-2 TRBV27
CASTHRTATHEQYF TGTGCCAGCACCCACCGGACTGCAACCCACGAGCAGTACTTC NA NA TRBJ2-7 TRBV7-1
CASSYGLGRNYGYTF TGTGCCAGCAGTTACGGGCTAGGGCGGAACTATGGCTACACCTTC NA NA TRBJ1-2 TRBV6-5
CASSLPPFYEQYF TGTGCCAGCAGTTTACCGCCATTCTACGAGCAGTACTTC NA NA TRBJ2-7 TRBV28
CASSLAVDRPYGYTF TGTGCCAGCAGTTTGGCCGTTGACCGTCCCTATGGCTACACCTTC NA many TRBJ1-2 TRBV12-3/TRBV12-4
CASRYLGARGEETQYF TGTGCCAGCAGATACCTAGGGGCTCGTGGGGAAGAGACCCAGTACTTC NA few TRBJ2-5 TRBV12-3/TRBV12-4
CASKTKTGSGQPQHF TGTGCCAGCAAAACGAAAACAGGGTCGGGACAGCCCCAGCATTTT NA NA TRBJ1-5 TRBV28
CASSPSRGDSYEQYF TGTGCCAGCAGCCCGTCTAGGGGGGATTCCTACGAGCAGTACTTC NA NA TRBJ2-7 TRBV11-1
CASSSEETGSTDTQYF TGTGCCAGCAGCTCAGAGGAAACAGGGAGCACAGATACGCAGTATTTT NA NA TRBJ2-3 TRBV11-3
CASSLTSGFTDTQYF TGTGCCAGCAGCCTGACTAGCGGGTTCACAGATACGCAGTATTTT TRBD2 few TRBJ2-3 TRBV5-4
CASSPSGSYNSPLHF TGTGCCAGCAGTCCATCAGGATCCTATAATTCACCCCTCCACTTT NA once TRBJ1-6 TRBV27
CSARPSGGAYEQYF TGCAGTGCTAGACCTAGCGGGGGGGCCTACGAGCAGTACTTC TRBD2 NA TRBJ2-7 TRBV20-1
CASSIPGTDQETQYF TGTGCCAGTAGTATCCCTGGGACGGATCAAGAGACCCAGTACTTC NA NA TRBJ2-5 TRBV19
CASSDERGATQYF TGTGCCAGCAGCGATGAAAGGGGCGCGACCCAGTACTTC NA NA TRBJ2-5 TRBV9
CASSDRVNEQFF TGTGCCAGCAGTGATCGGGTTAATGAGCAGTTCTTC NA NA TRBJ2-1 TRBV2
CASGRVGTEAFF TGTGCCAGCGGGCGGGTTGGGACTGAAGCTTTCTTT NA NA TRBJ1-1 TRBV6-6
CASGLGQGQPQHF TGTGCTAGTGGTTTGGGTCAGGGTCAGCCCCAGCATTTT NA few TRBJ1-5 TRBV12-5
CASSLTGVWDGYTF TGTGCCAGCAGCTTGACGGGAGTTTGGGATGGCTACACCTTC NA once TRBJ1-2 TRBV5-6
CASSVRGSYNSPLHF TGTGCCAGCTCGGTTAGGGGATCCTATAATTCACCCCTCCACTTT NA NA TRBJ1-6 TRBV2
CASSGVYGYTF TGCGCCAGCAGTGGGGTCTATGGCTACACCTTC NA NA TRBJ1-2 TRBV4-1
CASSPGPGDQPQHF TGTGCCAGCAGCCCCGGGCCCGGGGATCAGCCCCAGCATTTT NA few TRBJ1-5 TRBV7-3
CASPPSATDANEQFF TGTGCCAGCCCCCCTAGTGCGACAGACGCGAATGAGCAGTTCTTC NA NA TRBJ2-1 TRBV2